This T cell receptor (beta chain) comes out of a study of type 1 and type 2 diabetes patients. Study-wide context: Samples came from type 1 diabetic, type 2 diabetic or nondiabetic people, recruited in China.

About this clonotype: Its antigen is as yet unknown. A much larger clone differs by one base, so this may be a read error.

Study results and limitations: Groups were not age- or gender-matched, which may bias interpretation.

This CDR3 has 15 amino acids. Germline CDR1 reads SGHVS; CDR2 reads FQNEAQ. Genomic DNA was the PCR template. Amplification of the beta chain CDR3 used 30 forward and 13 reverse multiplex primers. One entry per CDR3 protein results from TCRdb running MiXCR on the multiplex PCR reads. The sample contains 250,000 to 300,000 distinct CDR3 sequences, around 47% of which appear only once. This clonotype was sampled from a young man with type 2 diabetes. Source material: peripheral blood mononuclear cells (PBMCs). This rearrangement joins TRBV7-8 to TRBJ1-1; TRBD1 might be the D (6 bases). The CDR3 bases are TGTGCCAGCAGCACAGACCCAGGGGCGAACACTGAAGCTCTCTTT. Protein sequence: CASSTDPGANTEALF. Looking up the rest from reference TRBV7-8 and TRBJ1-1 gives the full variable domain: GAGVSQSPRYKVAKRGQDVALRCDPISGHVSLFWYQQALGQGPEFLTYFQNEAQLDKSGLPSDRFFAERPEGSVSTLKIQRTQQEDSAVYLCASSTDPGANTEALFGQGTRLTVV.